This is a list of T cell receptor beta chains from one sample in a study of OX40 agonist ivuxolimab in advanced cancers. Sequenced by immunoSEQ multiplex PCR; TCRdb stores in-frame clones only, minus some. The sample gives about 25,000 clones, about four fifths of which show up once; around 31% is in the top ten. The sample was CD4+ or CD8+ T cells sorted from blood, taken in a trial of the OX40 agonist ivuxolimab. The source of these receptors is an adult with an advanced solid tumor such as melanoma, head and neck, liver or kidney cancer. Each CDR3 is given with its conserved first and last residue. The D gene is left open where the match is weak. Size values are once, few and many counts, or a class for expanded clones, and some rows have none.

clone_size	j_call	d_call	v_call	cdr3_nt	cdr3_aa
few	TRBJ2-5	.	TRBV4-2	TGTGCCAGCAGCCAAGAGAGAGAGACCCAGTACTTC	CASSQERETQYF
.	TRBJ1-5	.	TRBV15	TGTGCCACCAGCGTGGCAGAGGGGAACCCCCAGCATTTT	CATSVAEGNPQHF
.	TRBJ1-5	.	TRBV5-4	TGTGCCAGCAGCTTGGGCAGGGATCAGCCCCAGCATTTT	CASSLGRDQPQHF
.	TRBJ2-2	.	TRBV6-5	TGTGCCAGCAGCCCAACGACAGACAACACCGGGGAGCTGTTTTTT	CASSPTTDNTGELFF
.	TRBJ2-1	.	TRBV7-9	TGTGCCAGCAGCTTAGTCCGGGTCGGGTACAATGAGCAGTTCTTC	CASSLVRVGYNEQFF
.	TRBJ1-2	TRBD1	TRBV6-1	TGTGCCAGCAGTGAATACCGGGACAGGGGAGACTACACCTTC	CASSEYRDRGDYTF
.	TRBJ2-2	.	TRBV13	TGTGCCAGCAGCTCGCAGGGGCGTGATAATTCCGGGGAGCTGTTTTTT	CASSSQGRDNSGELFF
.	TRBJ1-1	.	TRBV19	TGTGCCAGTAGATACCTTGTGAACACTGAAGCTTTCTTT	CASRYLVNTEAFF
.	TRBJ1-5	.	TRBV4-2	TGTGCCAGCAGCCAAGATTCGGTCGCCAGGGGTAATCAGCCCCAGCATTTT	CASSQDSVARGNQPQHF
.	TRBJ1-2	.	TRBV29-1	TGCAGCGTTGGTTTGAATAATGGCTACACCTTC	CSVGLNNGYTF
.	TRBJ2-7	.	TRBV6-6	TGTGCCAGCAGTTACACGACAGGCGAGCAGTACTTC	CASSYTTGEQYF
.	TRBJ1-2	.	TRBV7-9	TGTGCCAGCAACTCATTTACGTGGGGGCCGGGCGGCTACACCTTC	CASNSFTWGPGGYTF
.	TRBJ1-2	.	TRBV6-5	TGTGCCAGCAGTTACTCGAACTTAGGGGGTAACTATGGCTACACCTTC	CASSYSNLGGNYGYTF
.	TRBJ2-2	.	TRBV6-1	TGTGCCAGCAGTGGTTTGACAGGAAGCACCGGGGAGCTGTTTTTT	CASSGLTGSTGELFF
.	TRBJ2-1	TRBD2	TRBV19	TGTGCCAGTAGTATAGGCGGGGGGGCCCTCAATGAGCAGTTCTTC	CASSIGGGALNEQFF
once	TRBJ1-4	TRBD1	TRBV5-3	TGTGCCAGAAGCCAAGGACAGGGGAGTGAAAAACTGTTTTTT	CARSQGQGSEKLFF
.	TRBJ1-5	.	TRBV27	TGTGCCAGCCCCCACTCCCGGGGCAGGTACAATCAGCCCCAGCATTTT	CASPHSRGRYNQPQHF
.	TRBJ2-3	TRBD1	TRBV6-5	TGTGCCAGCAGCTGGGGACAGATAAGCACAGATACGCAGTATTTT	CASSWGQISTDTQYF
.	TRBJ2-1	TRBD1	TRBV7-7	TGTGCTAGCAGCTCTGGGACAGGGAGGAATGAGCAGTTCTTC	CASSSGTGRNEQFF
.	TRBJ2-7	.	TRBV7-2	TGTGCCAGCAGCTTATGGGGGCCCTACTACGAGCAGTACTTC	CASSLWGPYYEQYF
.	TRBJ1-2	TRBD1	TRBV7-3	TGTGCCAGCAGCTCCGGGACAGGGGGCGCAGGCTACACCTTC	CASSSGTGGAGYTF
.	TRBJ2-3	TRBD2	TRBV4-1	TGCGCCAGCAGCCCACAGACTAGCGGGGGGGCAGATACGCAGTATTTT	CASSPQTSGGADTQYF
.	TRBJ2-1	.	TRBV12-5	TGTGCTAGTGGTTTGGTACCCCATGAGCAGTTCTTC	CASGLVPHEQFF
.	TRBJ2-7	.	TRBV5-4	TGTGCCAGCACCCTGACCGGGGTCGACGAGCAGTACTTC	CASTLTGVDEQYF
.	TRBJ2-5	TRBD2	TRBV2	TGTGCCAGCAGTGGGACTAGCGGGGAACAAGAGACCCAGTACTTC	CASSGTSGEQETQYF
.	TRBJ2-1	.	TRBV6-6	TGTGCCAGCGGGAGGGACAGTAATAATGAGCAGTTCTTC	CASGRDSNNEQFF
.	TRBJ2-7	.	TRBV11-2	TGTGCCAGCAACCAAGGGGACCCGCAGTTCTACGAGCAGTACTTC	CASNQGDPQFYEQYF
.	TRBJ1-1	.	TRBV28	TGTGCCATTATCCTACCGGGACGGATGAACACTGAAGCTTTCTTT	CAIILPGRMNTEAFF
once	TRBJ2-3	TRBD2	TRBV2	TGTGCCAGCAGCCTAAGGTTACTAGCGGGAGTGGTGGCAGATACGCAGTATTTT	CASSLRLLAGVVADTQYF
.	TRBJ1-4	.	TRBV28	TGTGCCAGCACCCCAGACCGGCTTAATGAAAAACTGTTTTTT	CASTPDRLNEKLFF
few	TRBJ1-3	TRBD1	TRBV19	TGTGCCAGTACCCGGGACAGGGGAATAGATGGAAACACCATATATTTT	CASTRDRGIDGNTIYF
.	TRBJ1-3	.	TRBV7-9	TGTGCCAGCAGCGTAACGATAACCCAAACCTCGATATGGAACACCATATATTTT	CASSVTITQTSIWNTIYF
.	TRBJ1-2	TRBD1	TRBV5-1	TGCGCCAGCAGCTTGGCCGGGACAGGGATAATAGGCTACACCTTC	CASSLAGTGIIGYTF
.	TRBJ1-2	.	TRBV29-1	TGCAGCGTTGAGGGCCGAATCTATGGCTACACCTTC	CSVEGRIYGYTF
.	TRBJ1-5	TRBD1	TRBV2	TGTGCCAGCAGTAGATCCGGGACAGATAGCAATCAGCCCCAGCATTTT	CASSRSGTDSNQPQHF
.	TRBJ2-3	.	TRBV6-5	TGTGCCAGCAGCAACCCTAGCGATCCCCTAGATACGCAGTATTTT	CASSNPSDPLDTQYF
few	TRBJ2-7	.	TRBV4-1	TGCGCCAGCAGCCAAGATCAAATGGCCTACGAGCAGTACTTC	CASSQDQMAYEQYF
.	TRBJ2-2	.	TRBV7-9	TGTGCCAGCAGCTACGGTAGCGCGAGAACCGGGGAGCTGTTTTTT	CASSYGSARTGELFF
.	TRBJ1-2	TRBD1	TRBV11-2	TGTGCCAGTAGACAGGGACTAGGTGGCTACACCTTC	CASRQGLGGYTF
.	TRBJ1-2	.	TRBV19	TGTGCCAGTAGTATCACGTACTATGGCTACACCTTC	CASSITYYGYTF
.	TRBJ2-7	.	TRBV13	TGTGCCAGCAGCTTAGTTAACCGACGGTACGAGCAGTACTTC	CASSLVNRRYEQYF
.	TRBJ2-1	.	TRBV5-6	TGTGCCAGCAGGGAGGGACTAGCGTGGGGACAGGGGCAGTTCTTC	CASREGLAWGQGQFF
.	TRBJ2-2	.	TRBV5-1	TGCGCCAGCAGCTTGGGACAGACTCGCTACACCGGGGAGCTGTTTTTT	CASSLGQTRYTGELFF
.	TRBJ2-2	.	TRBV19	TGTGCCAGTAGTATAGGCGACACCGGGGAGCTGTTTTTT	CASSIGDTGELFF
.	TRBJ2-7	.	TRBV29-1	TGCAGCGTTGAAGGATCGGGGGAAGGGAGCTCCTACGAGCAGTACTTC	CSVEGSGEGSSYEQYF
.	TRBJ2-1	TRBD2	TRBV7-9	TGTGCCAGCAGCCCCGGGGACTACCCATACAATGAGCAGTTCTTC	CASSPGDYPYNEQFF
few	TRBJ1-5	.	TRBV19	TGTGCCAGTAGTATAGTTTCCGATAGCAATCAGCCCCAGCATTTT	CASSIVSDSNQPQHF
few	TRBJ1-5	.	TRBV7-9	TGTGCCAGCAGCTTAGGGGAGGGAAGACAGCCCCAGCATTTT	CASSLGEGRQPQHF
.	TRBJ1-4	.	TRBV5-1	TGCGCCAGCAGCTTGGGGGTTGCAACTAATGAAAAACTGTTTTTT	CASSLGVATNEKLFF
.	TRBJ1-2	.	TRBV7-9	TGTGCCAGCAGCTTAGTCCCCGCAGGGGAGGATGGCTACACCTTC	CASSLVPAGEDGYTF
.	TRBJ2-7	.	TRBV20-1	TGCAGTGCTAACCAAGTCTACGAGCAGTACTTC	CSANQVYEQYF
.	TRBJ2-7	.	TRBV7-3	TGTGCCAGCAGCTTATTCCCGGGACACTACGAGCAGTACTTC	CASSLFPGHYEQYF
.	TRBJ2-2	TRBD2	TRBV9	TGTGCCAGCAGCGTGGGCGGGAGGGAACGTTACGGGGAGCTGTTTTTT	CASSVGGRERYGELFF
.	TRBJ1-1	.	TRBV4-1	TGCGCCAGCATCGATGGGGGTAAGGGCACTGAAGCTTTCTTT	CASIDGGKGTEAFF
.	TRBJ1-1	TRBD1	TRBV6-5	TGTGCCAGCAGGCCCGGTGCAGGGGGGTTTGAAGCTTTCTTT	CASRPGAGGFEAFF
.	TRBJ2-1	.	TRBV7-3	TGTGCCAGCAGCTGGGGGCCAGGGCCTGTCAATGAGCAGTTCTTC	CASSWGPGPVNEQFF
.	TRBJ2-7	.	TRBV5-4	TGTGCCAGCAGCTTGATGCGGGGCCTCTACTACGAGCAGTACTTC	CASSLMRGLYYEQYF
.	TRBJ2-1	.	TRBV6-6	TGTGCCAGCAGTTTATTTGTTGGGGAGAAAGGTAGTGAGCAGTTCTTC	CASSLFVGEKGSEQFF
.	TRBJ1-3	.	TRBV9	TGTGCCAGCAGCGTAGCCTCGCGTAGCTCTGGAAACACCATATATTTT	CASSVASRSSGNTIYF
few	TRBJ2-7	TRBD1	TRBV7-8	TGTGCCAGCAGCTGGTACGGGACAGATTCCTACGAGCAGTACTTC	CASSWYGTDSYEQYF